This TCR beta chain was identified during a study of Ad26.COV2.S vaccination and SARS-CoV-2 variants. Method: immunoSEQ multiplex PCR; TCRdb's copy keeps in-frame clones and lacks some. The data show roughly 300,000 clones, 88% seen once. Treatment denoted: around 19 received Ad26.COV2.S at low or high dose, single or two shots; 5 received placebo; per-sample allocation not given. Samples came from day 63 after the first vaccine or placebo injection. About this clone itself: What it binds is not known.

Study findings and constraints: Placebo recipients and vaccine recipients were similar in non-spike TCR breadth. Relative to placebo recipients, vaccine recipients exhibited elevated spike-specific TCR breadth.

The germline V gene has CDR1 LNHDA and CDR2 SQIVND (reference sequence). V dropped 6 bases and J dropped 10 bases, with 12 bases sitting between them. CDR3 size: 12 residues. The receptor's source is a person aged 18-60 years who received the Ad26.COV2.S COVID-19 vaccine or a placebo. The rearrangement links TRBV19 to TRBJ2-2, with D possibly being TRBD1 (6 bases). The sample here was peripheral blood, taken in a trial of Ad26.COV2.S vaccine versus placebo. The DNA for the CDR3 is TGTGCCAGTAGGATGGGGGCCCAGGAGCTGTTTTTT. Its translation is CASRMGAQELFF. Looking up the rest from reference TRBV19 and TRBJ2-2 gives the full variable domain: DGGITQSPKYLFRKEGQNVTLSCEQNLNHDAMYWYRQDPGQGLRLIYYSQIVNDFQKGDIAEGYSVSREKKESFPLTVTSAQKNPTAFYLCASRMGAQELFFGEGSRLTVL.